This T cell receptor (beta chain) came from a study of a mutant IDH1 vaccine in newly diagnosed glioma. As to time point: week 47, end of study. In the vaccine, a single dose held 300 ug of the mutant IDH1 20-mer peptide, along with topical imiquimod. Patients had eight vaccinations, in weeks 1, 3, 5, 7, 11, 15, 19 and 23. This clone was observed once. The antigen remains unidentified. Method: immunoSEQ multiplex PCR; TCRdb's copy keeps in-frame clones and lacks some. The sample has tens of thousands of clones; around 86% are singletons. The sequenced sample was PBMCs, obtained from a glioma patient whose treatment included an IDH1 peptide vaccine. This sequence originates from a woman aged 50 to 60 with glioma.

CDR3 in amino acids: CASSLGGGNTEAFF. CDR3 coding DNA: TGCGCCAGCAGCCTCGGTGGGGGGAACACTGAAGCTTTCTTT. The rearrangement joins TRBV4-3 to TRBJ1-1, with D possibly matching TRBD1 (5 bases). V was clipped by 4 bases and J by 1 base, with 10 bases between them. CDR3 length: 14 amino acids. Germline CDR1 is LGHNA and CDR2 is YSLEER.